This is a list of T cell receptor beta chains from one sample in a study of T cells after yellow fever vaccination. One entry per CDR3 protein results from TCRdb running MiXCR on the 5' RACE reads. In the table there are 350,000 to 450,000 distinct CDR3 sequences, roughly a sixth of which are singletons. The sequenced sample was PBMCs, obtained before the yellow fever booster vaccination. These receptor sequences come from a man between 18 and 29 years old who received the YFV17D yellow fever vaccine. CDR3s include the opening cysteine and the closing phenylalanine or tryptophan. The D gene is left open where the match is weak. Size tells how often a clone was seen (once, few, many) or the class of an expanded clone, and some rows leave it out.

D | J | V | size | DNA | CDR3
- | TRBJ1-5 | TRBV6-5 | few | TGTGCCAGCAGTTCAGGGGACAATCAGCCCCAGCATTTT | CASSSGDNQPQHF
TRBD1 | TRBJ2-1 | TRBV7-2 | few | TGTGCCAGCAGGAGGACAGGAGACTACAATGAGCAGTTCTTC | CASRRTGDYNEQFF
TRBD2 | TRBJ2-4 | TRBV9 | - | TGTGCCAGCAGCGTAGAAGGAGAACTAGCGTCTAACATTCAGTACTTC | CASSVEGELASNIQYF
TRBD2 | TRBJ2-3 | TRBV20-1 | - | TGCAGTGCTAGAGCACTAGCGGGCACAGATACGCAGTATTTT | CSARALAGTDTQYF
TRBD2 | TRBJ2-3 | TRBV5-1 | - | TGCGCCAGCAGCTCCCGACTAGCGGGGAGCACAGATACGCAGTATTTT | CASSSRLAGSTDTQYF
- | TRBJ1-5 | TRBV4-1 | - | TGCGCCAGCAGCCAAGATAGGGGGACGGAAGTTTATAGCAATCAGCCCCAGCATTTT | CASSQDRGTEVYSNQPQHF
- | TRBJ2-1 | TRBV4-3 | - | TGCGCCAGCAGCCCAGGGCTAGATTACAATGAGCAGTTCTTC | CASSPGLDYNEQFF
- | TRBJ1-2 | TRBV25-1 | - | TGTGCCAGCAGTGAGACTAACTATGGCTACACCTTC | CASSETNYGYTF
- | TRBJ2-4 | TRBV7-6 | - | TGTGCCAGCAGCTCCCGTTTTCAGGGCAGTCCCCGGAACATTCAGTACTTC | CASSSRFQGSPRNIQYF
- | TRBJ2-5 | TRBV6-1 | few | TGTGCCAGTATCCTTCTTGGAGCAGAGACCCAGTACTTC | CASILLGAETQYF
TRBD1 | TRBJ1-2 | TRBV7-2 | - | TGTGCCAGCAGCTTGACAGGGGATTTTAGTGGCTACACCTTC | CASSLTGDFSGYTF
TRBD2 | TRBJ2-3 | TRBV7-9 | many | TGTGCCAGCAGCTCATTAGCGGGGAGCACAGATACGCAGTATTTT | CASSSLAGSTDTQYF
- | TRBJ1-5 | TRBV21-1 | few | TGTGCCAGCACCCACGAGGGGCGGGCTCAGCCCCAGCATTTT | CASTHEGRAQPQHF
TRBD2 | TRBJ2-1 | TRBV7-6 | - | TGTGCCAGCAGCTTAGGGCTAGCGGGGCTTTACAATGAGCAGTTCTTC | CASSLGLAGLYNEQFF
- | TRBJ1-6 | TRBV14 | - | TGTGCCAGCAGCCAACTAAGGCTTGGGTCACCCCTCCACTTT | CASSQLRLGSPLHF
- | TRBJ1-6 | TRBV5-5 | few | TGTGCCAGCAGCTTCGTTAAATTTAATTCACCCCTCCACTTT | CASSFVKFNSPLHF
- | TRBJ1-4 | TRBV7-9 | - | TGTGCCAGCAGCCAAGGGAGAACGGATGAAAAACTGTTTTTT | CASSQGRTDEKLFF
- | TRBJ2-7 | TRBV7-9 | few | TGTGCCAGCAGCTTATTACAGGGTATCACCTACGAGCAGTACTTC | CASSLLQGITYEQYF
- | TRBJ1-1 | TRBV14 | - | TGTGCCAGCAGCCAAGATATTATGGGCGGGGTTGGAGCTTTCTTT | CASSQDIMGGVGAFF
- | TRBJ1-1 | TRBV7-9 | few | TGTGCCAGCAGCTTTGAGGGGACGAACACTGAAGCTTTCTTT | CASSFEGTNTEAFF